This passage covers 5 T cell receptor beta chains from one sample sequenced in a study of control samples from healthy donors and cancer patients. The method was immunoSEQ multiplex PCR; TCRdb's version includes in-frame clones alone and lacks a portion of them. This specimen shows fewer than 250,000 clones; the ten leading clones hold roughly 2%. What was sequenced was blood. Receptors originate from a woman aged 30 to 39 in good health.

V gene TRBV9 combines with J gene TRBJ1-5, with D uncertain. Trimming cost V 3 bases and J 1 base, with 11 bases left between them. Germline CDR1 SGDLS, CDR2 YYNGEE. This CDR3 has 15 amino acids. CDR3 coding DNA: TGTGCCAGCAGCGATAGCGGTGCGAGCAATCAGCCCCAGCATTTT. Translation gives CASSDSGASNQPQHF.

This chain links TRBV2 with TRBJ1-5; 7 bases map to TRBD1. This CDR3 comprises 15 residues. The ends lost 5 bases at V and 7 bases at J; junction bases unmatched: 11. In germline, CDR1 is SNHLY, CDR2 FYNNEI. The CDR3 region is CASSLNRGLAQPQHF. The CDR3 bases are TGTGCCAGCAGTTTAAACAGGGGACTTGCGCAGCCCCAGCATTTT.

The V gene is TRBV2, the J gene TRBJ2-2; D is perhaps TRBD2 (5 bases). From germline, CDR1 is SNHLY and CDR2 FYNNEI. The CDR3 contains 13 residues. V gave up 8 bases and J gave up 3 bases, with 10 bases separating them. CDR3 nucleotide sequence: TGTGCCAGCGTGTGGCGGGACACCGGGGAGCTGTTTTTT. Translating gives CASVWRDTGELFF.

The chain recombines TRBV28 with TRBJ2-3; the D is unclear. Germline V lookup: CDR1 MDHEN, CDR2 SYDVKM. The CDR3 contains 15 residues. Between the trimmed V and J ends, which lost 3 bases and 2 bases, there was a span of 12 bases. This CDR3 reads CASSFGPFTTDTQYF. DNA for the CDR3: TGTGCCAGCAGTTTCGGGCCCTTTACCACAGATACGCAGTATTTT.

The rearrangement links TRBV9 to TRBJ2-7; D call uncertain. The ends were cut back, 4 bases at V and 4 bases at J, with 15 bases in the middle. Germline V gives CDR1 SGDLS, CDR2 YYNGEE. This CDR3 has 14 residues. The CDR3 protein is CASSPAALGYEQYF. The DNA of the CDR3 is TGTGCCAGCAGCCCCGCAGCTCTTGGGTACGAGCAGTACTTC.